Each of the 16 T cell receptor beta chains below was sequenced from the same sample in a study of T cells in women clearing cervical HPV infection. Sequencing was performed with immunoSEQ multiplex PCR; in TCRdb, only in-frame clones are kept and a portion is missing. Recorded for this sample: over 30,000 clones. Sequencing was performed on blood buffy coat. The receptors were gathered from a woman aged 18 to 75 with a cervical HPV16 infection that either progressed to CIN3+ or cleared (not recorded which).

As regards this clone: The missing CDR3 end, 3 residues past where the read stops, is filled in from the germline J gene. The chain is built from TRBV6-2 or TRBV6-3 and TRBJ1-2, with D unclear. Germline CDR1 reads MNHEY; CDR2 reads SVGEGT. The CDR3 extends over 15 amino acids. This chain's CDR3 is CASSLRREATYDYTF. CDR3 DNA (partial): TGTGCCAGCAGTTTGAGGCGGGAGGCAACCTACGAC.

Regarding this clone: The read ends 3 residues early relative to the CDR3; the germline J gene fills the gap. The chain has TRBV10-3 and TRBJ1-2; 9 bases line up with TRBD1. The CDR3 is 15 amino acids. Germline CDR1 reads ENHRY; CDR2 reads SYGVKD. V lost 4 bases to trimming and J lost 4 bases; unmatched junction nucleotides: 7. The CDR3 bases that were read are TGTGCCATCAGTGGGGGGACAGGGTTACTCTATGGC. This translates into CAISGGTGLLYG. The CDR3 reads in full as CAISGGTGLLYGYTF.

The CDR3 sequence: CASSSRLAGGPPDTYTF. The covered CDR3 bases are TGTGCCAGTAGTTCCAGACTAGCGGGGGGACCTCCAGATACC. The chain employs TRBV19 and TRBJ1-2, with D possibly being TRBD1 (5 bases). Read coverage stops 3 residues before the CDR3 terminus; the germline J gene supplies the remainder. Germline values: CDR1 LNHDA, CDR2 SQIVND (reference sequence). The CDR3 consists of 17 residues. Drawing the rest from reference TRBV19 and TRBJ1-2, the complete variable domain is DGGITQSPKYLFRKEGQNVTLSCEQNLNHDAMYWYRQDPGQGLRLIYYSQIVNDFQKGDIAEGYSVSREKKESFPLTVTSAQKNPTAFYLCASSSRLAGGPPDTYTFGSGTRLTVV.

As concerns this clone: The read terminates 3 residues before the CDR3 end, so the remaining end is supplied by the germline J gene. This chain connects TRBV20-1 to TRBJ2-1, with TRBD2 matching over 10 bases. The CDR3 is 13 amino acids. The V and J ends lost 3 bases and 5 bases, in that order; junction bases with no gene match: 1. CDR1 and CDR2 (germline): DFQATT, SNEGSKA (reference sequence). The DNA read from the CDR3 is TGCAGTGCTAGGGGGACTAGCGACAATGAG. It codes for CSARGTSDNE. The CDR3 in full is CSARGTSDNEQFF.

The CDR3 bases that were read are TGTGCCAGCCCTCCGGGGGAGAGAACTGAA. It yields the protein CASPPGERTE. The CDR3 in full is CASPPGERTEAFF. V gene TRBV18 combines with J gene TRBJ1-1; possible D gene TRBD1, 5 bases. The CDR3 end falls 3 residues outside the read, so it is completed with the germline J gene. Germline V gene sequence: CDR1 KGHSH, CDR2 LQKENI. V was trimmed by 8 bases and J by 5 bases, leaving 15 bases between them. The CDR3 totals 13 residues.

As to this clone: The missing CDR3 end, 3 residues past where the read stops, is filled in from the germline J gene. The chain recombines TRBV7-9 with TRBJ1-4, with D maybe TRBD1 (5 bases). The CDR3 is 15 amino acids. Germline V gives CDR1 SEHNR, CDR2 FQNEAQ (reference sequence). CDR3 in amino acids: CASSLGGGGANVLFF. Partial CDR3 DNA: TGTGCCAGCAGCTTAGGAGGTGGTGGGGCCAACGTA.

As for this clone: The missing CDR3 end, 3 residues past where the read stops, is filled in from the germline J gene. The rearrangement links TRBV11-3 to TRBJ2-2, with a possible D match to TRBD2 (5 bases). This CDR3 has 13 residues. The germline gives CDR1 SGHNT, CDR2 YENEEA. V dropped 5 bases and J dropped 7 bases, with 11 bases sitting between them. The sequenced part of the CDR3 DNA is TGTGCCAGCAGCAAGAGAGGGCACGGGGAG. Amino acid sequence: CASSKRGHGE. The entire CDR3 is CASSKRGHGELFF.

Regarding this clone: The CDR3 end is not reached by the read, which stops 3 residues before it; the germline J gene fills it in. The genes are TRBV6-1 and TRBJ2-3, with 7 bases identical to TRBD1. CDR1 is MNHNS, CDR2 SASEGT, per germline. The CDR3 contains 16 residues. The sequenced CDR3 bases are TGTGCCAGCAGTGAACTTCCGGGGTTCGAGGGACAGCCG. Encoded protein: CASSELPGFEGQP. The full-length CDR3 reads as CASSELPGFEGQPQYF.

A word on this clone: The read finishes 3 residues shy of the CDR3 end, and the germline J gene is used to complete it. V gene TRBV19 combines with J gene TRBJ2-5; TRBD2 agrees at 10 bases. The length of the CDR3 is 16 residues. With 3 bases clipped from V and 3 bases from J, the junction kept 7 bases outside the gene matches. Germline V gene lookup returns CDR1 LNHDA and CDR2 SQIVND (reference sequence). CDR3 sequence reads: CASSISGAGGEETQYF. The part of the CDR3 DNA that was read is TGTGCCAGTAGTATTAGCGGAGCGGGAGGGGAAGAGACC.

About this clone itself: The CDR3 end lies 3 residues beyond the end of the read and is filled in from the germline J gene. The V and J genes are TRBV5-6 and TRBJ1-1; D is ambiguous. CDR1 and CDR2 (germline): SGHDT, YYEEEE. CDR3 size: 12 residues. V lost 0 bases to trimming and J lost 5 bases, with 5 bases between them. CDR3 DNA, as far as it was read: TGTGCCAGCAGCTTGGGTAGTACTGAA. This sequence encodes CASSLGSTE. The CDR3, in full, reads CASSLGSTEAFF.

Worth noting for this clone: The CDR3 is cut off 3 residues early in the read; its end comes from the germline J gene. The gene calls are TRBV20-1 and TRBJ1-2; TRBD1 matches at 10 bases. The CDR3 loop spans 15 amino acids. Germline V gene sequence: CDR1 DFQATT, CDR2 SNEGSKA (reference sequence). CDR3 DNA, as far as it was read: TGCAGTGCTAGCCTCCCGGGACAGGGGAACTCGGTC. The encoded protein is CSASLPGQGNSV. The whole CDR3 protein reads CSASLPGQGNSVYTF.

Concerning this clone itself: With the read ending 3 residues before the CDR3 end, the germline J gene is used to fill in that end. V gene TRBV5-1 combines with J gene TRBJ1-3, with TRBD1 matching 9 bases. The length of the CDR3 is 16 residues. Germline V gives CDR1 SGHRS, CDR2 YFSETQ. With V trimmed by 0 bases and J by 4 bases, 5 bases remained unmatched. The part of the CDR3 DNA that was read is TGCGCCAGCAGCTTGGGGACAGGGGATACGGGAAACACC. Translating it yields CASSLGTGDTGNT. The whole CDR3 protein reads CASSLGTGDTGNTIYF.

Notes on this clone: The CDR3 end falls 3 residues outside the read, so it is completed with the germline J gene. The genes are TRBV20-1 and TRBJ1-2; weak D call: TRBD1 (5 bases). The CDR3 loop spans 14 amino acids. Germline lookup yields CDR1 DFQATT and CDR2 SNEGSKA (reference sequence). CDR3 loop: CSAQPDINSYDYTF. Incomplete CDR3 DNA: TGCAGTGCCCAACCGGACATAAACTCCTACGAC.

To note about this clone: The read ends 3 residues before the CDR3 terminus; that terminus is restored from the germline J gene. The chain links TRBV20-1 to TRBJ2-7; 13 bases are shared with TRBD2. Trimming removed 2 bases from V and 0 bases from J; junction bases left unmatched: 7. The germline V gene has CDR1 DFQATT and CDR2 SNEGSKA (reference sequence). The CDR3 is 17 amino acids. CDR3 region: CSARSGTSGVFSYEQYF. CDR3 DNA, as far as it was read: TGCAGTGCTAGATCCGGGACTAGCGGGGTTTTCTCCTACGAG.

The DNA read from the CDR3 is TGTGCCAGCAGCTTAGGACAGGGTGACGAAAAG. Protein: CASSLGQGDEK. The full CDR3 reads CASSLGQGDEKLFF. The chain recombines TRBV7-9 with TRBJ2-2, with TRBD1 matching over 7 bases. The read terminates 3 residues ahead of where the CDR3 ends, so the germline J gene completes it. This CDR3 region has 14 residues. Germline V gives CDR1 SEHNR, CDR2 FQNEAQ (reference sequence).

Remarks on this clone: Read coverage stops 3 residues before the CDR3 terminus; the germline J gene supplies the remainder. The rearrangement links TRBV5-6 to TRBJ2-7; D unclear. The CDR3 has 13 amino acids. Germline lookup yields CDR1 SGHDT and CDR2 YYEEEE. The germline V and J ends were trimmed by 2 bases and 2 bases, with 8 bases remaining between them. The CDR3 loop is CASSLGSTYEQYF. Incomplete CDR3 DNA: TGTGCCAGCAGCTTAGGGTCTACCTACGAG.